This TCR beta chain appears in the sequencing data of a study of shared clonotypes between healthy human individuals. Terminally differentiated effector memory CD45RA+ cells were excluded from the naive CD8 cells, which were CD45RO-negative and positively selected for CCR7. Libraries were prepared by immunoSEQ multiplex PCR; TCRdb keeps only in-frame clonotypes and omits some of them. Seen here are millions of clones, just over 90% observed once, and the top ten hold 1.5% to 2%. V was pared by 3 bases and J by 4 bases, with 18 bases between. The length of the CDR3 is 16 residues. Germline V CDR1 and CDR2: LNHDA, SQIVND (reference sequence).

The rearrangement joins TRBV19 to TRBJ1-2; D possibly corresponds to TRBD1 (5 bases). Sample: naive CD8+ T cells from PBMCs. The receptor comes from a young man in good health. Some clones in this sample may be carry-over from other donors' samples. CDR3 region: CASSIRVPFGRYGYTF. The CDR3 nucleotides read TGTGCCAGTAGTATCAGGGTTCCCTTCGGACGCTATGGCTACACCTTC. Using reference TRBV19 and TRBJ1-2 for the parts outside the CDR3, the full variable domain is DGGITQSPKYLFRKEGQNVTLSCEQNLNHDAMYWYRQDPGQGLRLIYYSQIVNDFQKGDIAEGYSVSREKKESFPLTVTSAQKNPTAFYLCASSIRVPFGRYGYTFGSGTRLTVV.